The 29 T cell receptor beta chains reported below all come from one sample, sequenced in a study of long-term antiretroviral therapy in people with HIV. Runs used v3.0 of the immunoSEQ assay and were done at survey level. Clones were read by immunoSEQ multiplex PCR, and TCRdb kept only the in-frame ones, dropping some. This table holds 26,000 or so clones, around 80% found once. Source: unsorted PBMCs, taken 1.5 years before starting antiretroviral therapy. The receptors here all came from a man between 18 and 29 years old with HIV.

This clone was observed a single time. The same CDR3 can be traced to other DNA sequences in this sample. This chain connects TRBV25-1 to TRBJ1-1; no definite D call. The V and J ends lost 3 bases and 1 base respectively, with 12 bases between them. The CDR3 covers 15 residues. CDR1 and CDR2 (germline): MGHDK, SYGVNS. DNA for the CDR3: TGTGCCAGCAGTGAGGGAGGACCTTCGAACACTGAAGCTTTCTTT. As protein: CASSEGGPSNTEAFF. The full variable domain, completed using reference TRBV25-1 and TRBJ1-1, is EADIYQTPRYLVIGTGKKITLECSQTMGHDKMYWYQQDPGMELHLIHYSYGVNSTEKGDLSSESTVSRIRTEHFPLTLESARPSHTSQYLCASSEGGPSNTEAFFGQGTRLTVV.

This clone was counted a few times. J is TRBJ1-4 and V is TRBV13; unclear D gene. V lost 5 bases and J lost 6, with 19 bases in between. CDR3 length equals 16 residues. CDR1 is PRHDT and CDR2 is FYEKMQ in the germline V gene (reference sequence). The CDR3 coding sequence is TGTGCCAGCAGCGCAAGATCAGACGGGTGGGATGAAAAACTGTTTTTT. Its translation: CASSARSDGWDEKLFF.

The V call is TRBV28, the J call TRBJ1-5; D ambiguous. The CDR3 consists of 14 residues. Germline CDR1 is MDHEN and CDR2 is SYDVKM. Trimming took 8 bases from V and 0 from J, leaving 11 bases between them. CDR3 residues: CASAAASSNQPQHF. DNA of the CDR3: TGTGCCAGCGCAGCGGCCAGTAGCAATCAGCCCCAGCATTTT. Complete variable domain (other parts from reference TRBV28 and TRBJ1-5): DVKVTQSSRYLVKRTGEKVFLECVQDMDHENMFWYRQDPGLGLRLIYFSYDVKMKEKGDIPEGYSVSREKKERFSLILESASTNQTSMYLCASAAASSNQPQHFGDGTRLSIL.

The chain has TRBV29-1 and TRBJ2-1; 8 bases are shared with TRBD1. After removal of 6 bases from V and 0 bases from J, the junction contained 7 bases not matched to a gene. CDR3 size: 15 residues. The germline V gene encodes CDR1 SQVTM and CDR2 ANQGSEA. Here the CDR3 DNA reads TGCAGCGTGGGGGACAGGCTTAGCTCCTACAATGAGCAGTTCTTC. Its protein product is CSVGDRLSSYNEQFF.

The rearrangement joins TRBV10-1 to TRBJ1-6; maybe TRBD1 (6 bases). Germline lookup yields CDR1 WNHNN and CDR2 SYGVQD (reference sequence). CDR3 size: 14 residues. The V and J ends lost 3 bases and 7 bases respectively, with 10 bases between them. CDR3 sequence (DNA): TGCGCCAGCAGTGACGGGGGCTACAATTCACCCCTCCACTTT. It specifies CASSDGGYNSPLHF.

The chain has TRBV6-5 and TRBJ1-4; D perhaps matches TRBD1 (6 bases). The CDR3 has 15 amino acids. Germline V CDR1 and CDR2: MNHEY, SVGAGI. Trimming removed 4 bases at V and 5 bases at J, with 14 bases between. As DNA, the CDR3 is TGTGCCAGCAGTTCATACAGGGAGTCCAATGAAAAACTGTTTTTT. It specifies CASSSYRESNEKLFF.

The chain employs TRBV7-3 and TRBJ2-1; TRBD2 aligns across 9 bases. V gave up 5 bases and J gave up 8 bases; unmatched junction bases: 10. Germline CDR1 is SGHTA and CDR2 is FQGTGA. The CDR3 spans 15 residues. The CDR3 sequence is CASSATSGPRDEQFF. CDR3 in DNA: TGTGCCAGCAGCGCGACTAGCGGCCCCAGGGATGAGCAGTTCTTC.

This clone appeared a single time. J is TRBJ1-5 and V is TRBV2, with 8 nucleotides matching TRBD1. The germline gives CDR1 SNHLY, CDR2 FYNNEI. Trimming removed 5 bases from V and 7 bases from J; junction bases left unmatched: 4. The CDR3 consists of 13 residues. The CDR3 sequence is CASSTTGGQPQHF. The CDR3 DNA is TGTGCCAGCAGTACAACAGGGGGGCAGCCCCAGCATTTT.

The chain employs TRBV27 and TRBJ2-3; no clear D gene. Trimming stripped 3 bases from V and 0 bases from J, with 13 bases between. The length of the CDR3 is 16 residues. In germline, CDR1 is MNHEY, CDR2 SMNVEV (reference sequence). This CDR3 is CASSFSVETSTDTQYF. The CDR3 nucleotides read TGTGCCAGCAGTTTTTCGGTCGAAACTAGCACAGATACGCAGTATTTT.

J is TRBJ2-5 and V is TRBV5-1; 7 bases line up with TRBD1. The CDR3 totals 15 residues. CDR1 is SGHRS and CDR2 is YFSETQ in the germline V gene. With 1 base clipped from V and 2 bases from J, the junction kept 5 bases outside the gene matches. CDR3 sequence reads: CASSLRGGQQETQYF. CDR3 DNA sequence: TGCGCCAGCAGCTTGCGAGGGGGCCAGCAAGAGACCCAGTACTTC.

The CDR3 reads CAWSDIVGLGEKLFF. The CDR3 DNA is TGTGCCTGGAGTGATATTGTTGGGTTAGGTGAAAAACTGTTTTTT. The chain employs TRBV30 and TRBJ1-4; D unresolved. Germline CDR1 and CDR2: GTSNPN and SVGIG (reference sequence). V was cut by 1 base and J by 7 bases, with 16 bases left in between. CDR3 size: 15 residues.

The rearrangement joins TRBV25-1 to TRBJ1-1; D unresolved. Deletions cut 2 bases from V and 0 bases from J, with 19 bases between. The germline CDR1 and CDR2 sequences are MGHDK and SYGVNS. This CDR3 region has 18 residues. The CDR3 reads CASSELTSNDSMNTEAFF. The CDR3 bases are TGTGCCAGCAGTGAACTAACTTCTAATGATTCTATGAACACTGAAGCTTTCTTT.

The DNA for the CDR3 is TGTGCCAGCAGTGAGGGGCGGGCCTACTACTACGAGCAGTACTTC. This sequence encodes CASSEGRAYYYEQYF. The V and J genes are TRBV6-1 and TRBJ2-7; D possibly uses TRBD1 or TRBD2 (5 bases each). CDR1 is MNHNS and CDR2 is SASEGT in the germline V gene. The CDR3 has 15 residues. The ends were cut back, 3 bases at V and 3 bases at J, with 15 bases in the middle.

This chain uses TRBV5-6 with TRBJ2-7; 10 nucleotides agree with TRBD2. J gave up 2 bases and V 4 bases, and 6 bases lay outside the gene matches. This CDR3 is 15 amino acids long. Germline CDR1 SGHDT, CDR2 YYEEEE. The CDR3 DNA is TGTGCCAGCAGCCATCTAGCGGGGGAAACCTACGAGCAGTACTTC. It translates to CASSHLAGETYEQYF. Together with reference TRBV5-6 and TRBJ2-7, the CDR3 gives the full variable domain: DAGVTQSPTHLIKTRGQQVTLRCSPKSGHDTVSWYQQALGQGPQFIFQYYEEEERQRGNFPDRFSGHQFPNYSSELNVNALLLGDSALYLCASSHLAGETYEQYFGPGTRLTVT.

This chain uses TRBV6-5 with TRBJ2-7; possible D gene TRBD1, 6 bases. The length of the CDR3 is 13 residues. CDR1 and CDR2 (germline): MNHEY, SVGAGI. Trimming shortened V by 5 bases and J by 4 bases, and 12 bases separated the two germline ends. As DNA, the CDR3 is TGTGCCAGCAGTCAGGGACATTCTTACGAGCAGTACTTC. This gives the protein CASSQGHSYEQYF.

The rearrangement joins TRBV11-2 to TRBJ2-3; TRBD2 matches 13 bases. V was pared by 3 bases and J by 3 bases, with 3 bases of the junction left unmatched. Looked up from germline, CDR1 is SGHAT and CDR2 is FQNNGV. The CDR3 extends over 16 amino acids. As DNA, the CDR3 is TGTGCCAGCAGCTTCACGGGACTAGCGGGAACAGATACGCAGTATTTT. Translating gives CASSFTGLAGTDTQYF.

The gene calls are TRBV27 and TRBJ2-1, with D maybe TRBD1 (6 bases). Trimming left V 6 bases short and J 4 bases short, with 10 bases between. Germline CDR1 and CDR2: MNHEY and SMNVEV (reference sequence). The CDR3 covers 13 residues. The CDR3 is CASRVDSYNEQFF. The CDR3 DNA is TGTGCCAGCAGGGTGGACAGTTACAATGAGCAGTTCTTC.

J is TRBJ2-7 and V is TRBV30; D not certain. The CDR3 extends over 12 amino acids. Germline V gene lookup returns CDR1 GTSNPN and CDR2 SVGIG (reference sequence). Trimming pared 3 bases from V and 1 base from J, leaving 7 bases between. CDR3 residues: CAWSMGSYEQYF. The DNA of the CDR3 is TGTGCCTGGAGCATGGGGTCCTACGAGCAGTACTTC.

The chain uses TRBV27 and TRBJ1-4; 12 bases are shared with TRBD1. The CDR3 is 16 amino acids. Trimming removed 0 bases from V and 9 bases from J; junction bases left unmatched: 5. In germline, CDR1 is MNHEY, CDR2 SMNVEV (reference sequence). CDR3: CASSLSGQGANKKLFF. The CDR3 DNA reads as TGTGCCAGCAGTTTATCGGGACAGGGGGCCAACAAAAAACTGTTTTTT.

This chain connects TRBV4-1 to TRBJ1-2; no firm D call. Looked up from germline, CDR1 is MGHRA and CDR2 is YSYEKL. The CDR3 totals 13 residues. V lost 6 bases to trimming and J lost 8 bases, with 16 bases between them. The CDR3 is CASSLAEQIGYTF. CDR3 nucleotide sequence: TGCGCCAGCAGTCTCGCAGAGCAGATCGGCTACACCTTC.

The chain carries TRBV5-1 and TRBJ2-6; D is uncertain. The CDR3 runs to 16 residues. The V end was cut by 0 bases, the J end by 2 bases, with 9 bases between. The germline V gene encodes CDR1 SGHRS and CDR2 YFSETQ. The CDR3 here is CASSLATLAGANVLTF. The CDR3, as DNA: TGCGCCAGCAGCTTGGCCACGTTAGCTGGGGCCAACGTCCTGACTTTC.

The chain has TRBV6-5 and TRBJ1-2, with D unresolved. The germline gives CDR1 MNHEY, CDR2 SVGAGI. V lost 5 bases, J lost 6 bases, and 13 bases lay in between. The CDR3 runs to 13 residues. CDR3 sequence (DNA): TGTGCCAGCAGTCCCCCGGGTGGTGATGGCTACACCTTC. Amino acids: CASSPPGGDGYTF.

CDR3 sequence (DNA): TGTGCCAGCACCACAGGGCTAGGAGCCGTGGGTTCCTACAATGAGCAGTTCTTC. The encoded protein is CASTTGLGAVGSYNEQFF. The chain links TRBV5-4 to TRBJ2-1; D might be TRBD1 (6 bases). Trimming left V 6 bases short and J 1 base short, with 23 bases between. This CDR3 region has 18 residues. Germline V gene data show CDR1 as SGHNT and CDR2 as YYREEE (reference sequence).

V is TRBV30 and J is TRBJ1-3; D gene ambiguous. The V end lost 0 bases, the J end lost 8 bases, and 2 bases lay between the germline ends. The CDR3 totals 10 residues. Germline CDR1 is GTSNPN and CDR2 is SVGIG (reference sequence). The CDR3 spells CAWSVHTIYF. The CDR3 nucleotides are TGTGCCTGGAGTGTACACACCATATATTTT.

The CDR3 loop is CASSYSPGGSTQYF. The DNA of the CDR3 is TGTGCCAGCAGTTACTCACCAGGGGGCTCGACCCAGTACTTC. The rearrangement uses TRBV6-5 and TRBJ2-5; 8 bases are a match to TRBD1. Trimming removed 0 bases from V and 7 bases from J; junction bases left unmatched: 4. The CDR3 length is 14 residues. In germline, CDR1 is MNHEY, CDR2 SVGAGI.

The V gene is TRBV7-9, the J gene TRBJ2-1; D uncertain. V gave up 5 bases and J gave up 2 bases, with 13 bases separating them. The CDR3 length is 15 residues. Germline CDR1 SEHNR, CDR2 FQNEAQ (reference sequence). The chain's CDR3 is CASSPPEGPYNEQFF. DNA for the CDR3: TGTGCCAGCAGCCCCCCGGAAGGACCCTACAATGAGCAGTTCTTC.

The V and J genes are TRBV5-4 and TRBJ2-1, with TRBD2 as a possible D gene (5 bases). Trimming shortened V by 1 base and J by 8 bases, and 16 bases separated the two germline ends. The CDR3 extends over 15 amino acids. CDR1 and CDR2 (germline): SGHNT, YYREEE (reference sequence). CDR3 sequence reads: CASSLPGRRVHEQFF. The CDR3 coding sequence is TGTGCCAGCAGCTTGCCAGGCAGGCGGGTCCATGAGCAGTTCTTC. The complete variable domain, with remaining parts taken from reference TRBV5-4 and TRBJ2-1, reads ETGVTQSPTHLIKTRGQQVTLRCSSQSGHNTVSWYQQALGQGPQFIFQYYREEENGRGNFPPRFSGLQFPNYSSELNVNALELDDSALYLCASSLPGRRVHEQFFGPGTRLTVL.

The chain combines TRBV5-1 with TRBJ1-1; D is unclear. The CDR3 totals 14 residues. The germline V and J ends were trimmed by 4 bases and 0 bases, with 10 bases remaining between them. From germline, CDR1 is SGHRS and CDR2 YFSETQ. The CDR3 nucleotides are TGCGCCAGCAGCGTGAGCTCGTTGAACACTGAAGCTTTCTTT. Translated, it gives CASSVSSLNTEAFF.

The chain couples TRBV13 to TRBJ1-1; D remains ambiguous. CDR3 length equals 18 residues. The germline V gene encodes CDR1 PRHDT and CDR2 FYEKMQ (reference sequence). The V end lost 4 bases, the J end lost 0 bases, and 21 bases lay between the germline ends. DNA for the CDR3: TGTGCCAGCAGCTCGAAACATGCCCGCACGGTAATGAACACTGAAGCTTTCTTT. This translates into CASSSKHARTVMNTEAFF.